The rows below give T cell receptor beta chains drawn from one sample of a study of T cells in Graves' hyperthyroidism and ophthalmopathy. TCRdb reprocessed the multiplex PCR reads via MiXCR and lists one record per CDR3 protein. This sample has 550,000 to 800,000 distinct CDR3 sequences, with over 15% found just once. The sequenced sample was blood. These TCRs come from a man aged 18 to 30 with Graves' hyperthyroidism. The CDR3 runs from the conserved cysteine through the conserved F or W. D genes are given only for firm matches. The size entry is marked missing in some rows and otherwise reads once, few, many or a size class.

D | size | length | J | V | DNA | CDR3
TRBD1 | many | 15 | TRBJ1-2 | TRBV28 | TGTGCCAGCAGCCCCGGACAGGTCCTAAACTATGGCTACACCTTC | CASSPGQVLNYGYTF
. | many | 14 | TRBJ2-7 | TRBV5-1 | TGCGCCAGCCGAGAGGGCGCTCTTAGCTACGAGCAGTACTTC | CASREGALSYEQYF
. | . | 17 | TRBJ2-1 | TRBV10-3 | TGTGCCATCAGTGCGTTCCGGGACGCCAGCTCCTACAATGAGCAGTTCTTC | CAISAFRDASSYNEQFF
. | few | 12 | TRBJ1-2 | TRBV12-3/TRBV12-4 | TGTGCCAGCAGTTACGGGCTAAGGGGCTACACCTTC | CASSYGLRGYTF
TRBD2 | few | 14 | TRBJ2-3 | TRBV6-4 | TGTGCCGGCAGTCCGGGACTAGCGACGGATACGCAGTATTTT | CAGSPGLATDTQYF
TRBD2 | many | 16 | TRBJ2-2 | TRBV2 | TGTGCCAGCAGTGCTGAGGCGGGAGTGCCCCTCGGGGAGCTGTTTTTT | CASSAEAGVPLGELFF
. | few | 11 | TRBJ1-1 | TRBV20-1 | TGCAGTGCTTATTGGAACACTGAAGCTTTCTTT | CSAYWNTEAFF
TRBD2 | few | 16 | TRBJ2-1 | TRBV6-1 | TGTGCCAGCAGTGTACGGACTAGCGGGAGTCCAAATGAGCAGTTCTTC | CASSVRTSGSPNEQFF
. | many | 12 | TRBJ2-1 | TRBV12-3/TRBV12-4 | TGTGCCAGCAGTCCCGACAACGTTGAGCAGTTCTTC | CASSPDNVEQFF
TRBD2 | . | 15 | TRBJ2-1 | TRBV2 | TGTGCCAGCAGTCCTCCGGGACTAGCGACCAATGAGCAGTTCTTC | CASSPPGLATNEQFF
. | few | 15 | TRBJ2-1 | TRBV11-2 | TGTGCCAGCGGCCCGAGAATAGCGGAGGTATATGAGCAGTTCTTC | CASGPRIAEVYEQFF
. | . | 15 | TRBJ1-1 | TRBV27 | TGTGCCAGCAGTTTGGGGAGCGCATTGGGGACTGAAGCTTTCTTT | CASSLGSALGTEAFF
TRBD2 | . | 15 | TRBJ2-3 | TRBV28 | TGTGCCAGCAGTTTATTAGTAGCGGGAGCGGATACGCAGTATTTT | CASSLLVAGADTQYF
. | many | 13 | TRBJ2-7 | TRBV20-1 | TGCAGTGCTAGAGGGGCAGATGCCTACGAGCAGTACTTC | CSARGADAYEQYF
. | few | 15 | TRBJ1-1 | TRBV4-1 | TGCGCCAGCAGCCAAGGGCGAGGGGTGAACACTGAAGCTTTCTTT | CASSQGRGVNTEAFF
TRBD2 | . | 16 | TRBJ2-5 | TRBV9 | TGTGCCAGCAGCGGAGGAGGGACTAGCGGTCAAGAGACCCAGTACTTC | CASSGGGTSGQETQYF
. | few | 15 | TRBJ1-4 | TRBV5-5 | TGTGCCAGCACCCCTTGGGCTGGGGGGAATGAAAAACTGTTTTTT | CASTPWAGGNEKLFF
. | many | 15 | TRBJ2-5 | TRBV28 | TGTGCCAGCAGTTTATTAGACGGGAGTAAAGAGACCCAGTACTTC | CASSLLDGSKETQYF
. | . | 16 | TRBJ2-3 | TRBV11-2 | TGTGCCAGCAGCTTAGGAGGGGCAGGGGATGCAGATACGCAGTATTTT | CASSLGGAGDADTQYF
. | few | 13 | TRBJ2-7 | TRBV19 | TGTGCCAGTAGTATTTATGACAGTCGCGAGCAGTACTTC | CASSIYDSREQYF
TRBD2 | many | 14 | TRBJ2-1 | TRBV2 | TGTGCCAGCAGTGAAGGGACTAGTACTGTAGAGCAGTTCTTC | CASSEGTSTVEQFF
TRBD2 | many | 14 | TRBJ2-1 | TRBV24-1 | TGTGCCACTTCCCCCCAGCGGGAGGTCTCTGAGCAGTTCTTC | CATSPQREVSEQFF
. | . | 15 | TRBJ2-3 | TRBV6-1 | TGTGCCAGCATCTGGTCAGGGGCTAGCACAGATACGCAGTATTTT | CASIWSGASTDTQYF
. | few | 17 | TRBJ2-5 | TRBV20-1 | TGCAGTGCTAGAGATCCCCGCCTCGACATCCGGTTGGAGACCCAGTACTTC | CSARDPRLDIRLETQYF
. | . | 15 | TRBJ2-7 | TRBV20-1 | TGCAGTGCTAAAGGGGTAGAGCGGGTAGCCTACGAGCAGTACTTC | CSAKGVERVAYEQYF
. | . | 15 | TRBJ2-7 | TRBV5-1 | TGCGCCAGCAGCTTCTTAGCGGAGGACTCCTACGAGCAGTACTTC | CASSFLAEDSYEQYF
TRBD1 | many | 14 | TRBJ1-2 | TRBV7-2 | TGTGCCAGCAGCCCCGGACAGGGAGGGGATGGCTACACCTTC | CASSPGQGGDGYTF
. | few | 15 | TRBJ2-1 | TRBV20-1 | TGCAGTGCTAGAGATCCCAGGGGCTCCTACAATGAGCAGTTCTTC | CSARDPRGSYNEQFF
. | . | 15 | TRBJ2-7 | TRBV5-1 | TGCGCCAGCAGCTTAGTGAGACCTAGCACCTACGAGCAGTACTTC | CASSLVRPSTYEQYF
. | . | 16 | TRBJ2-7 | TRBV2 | TGTGCCAGCAGTGAAGAGGGCCTCCCCGGGACCTACGAGCAGTACTTC | CASSEEGLPGTYEQYF
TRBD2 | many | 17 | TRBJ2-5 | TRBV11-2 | TGTGCCAGCAGCTTATTAGGTAGAGGCGGGAGGCAAGAGACCCAGTACTTC | CASSLLGRGGRQETQYF
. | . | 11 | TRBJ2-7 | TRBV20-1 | TGCAGTGCTAGTCCGATTTACGAGCAGTACTTC | CSASPIYEQYF
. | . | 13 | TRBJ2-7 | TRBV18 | TGTGCCAGCTCACCAGGGATCCACTACGAGCGGTACTTC | CASSPGIHYERYF
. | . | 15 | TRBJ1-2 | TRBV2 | TGTGCCAGCAGTGCGGGGGGACGGGTAGGCTATGGCTACACCTTC | CASSAGGRVGYGYTF
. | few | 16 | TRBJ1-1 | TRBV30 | TGTGCCTGGAGTAAGCGGGACCGAGGCTTGAACACTGAAGCTTTCTTT | CAWSKRDRGLNTEAFF
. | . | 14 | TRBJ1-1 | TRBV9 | TGTGCCAGCAGCGTAGACGGAAGGAACACTGAAGCTTTCTTT | CASSVDGRNTEAFF
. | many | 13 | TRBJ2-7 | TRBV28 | TGTGCCAGCAGTTTACCCCCTCAATGGGAGCAGTACTTC | CASSLPPQWEQYF
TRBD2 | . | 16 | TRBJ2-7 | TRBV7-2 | TGTGCCAGCAGCTTAGCGACTAGCGGGATTCCCCGGGAGCAGTACTTC | CASSLATSGIPREQYF
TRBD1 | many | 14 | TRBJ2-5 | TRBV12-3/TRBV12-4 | TGTGCCAGCACCACAGGGGACCCCCGGGAGACCCAGTACTTC | CASTTGDPRETQYF
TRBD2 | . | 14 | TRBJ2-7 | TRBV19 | TGTGCCAGGATGTTAGCGGGAAACTCCTACGAGCAGTACTTC | CARMLAGNSYEQYF
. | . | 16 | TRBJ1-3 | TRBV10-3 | TGTGCCATCAGGGACTGGGACTCCTCTCGAGGAAACACCATATATTTT | CAIRDWDSSRGNTIYF
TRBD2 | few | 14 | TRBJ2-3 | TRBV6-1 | TGTGCCAGCAGAGGACTAGCGGGAGGATATACGCAGTATTTT | CASRGLAGGYTQYF
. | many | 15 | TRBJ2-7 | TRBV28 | TGTGCCAGCACCAAACCGCCCCGGGGTTCCTACGAGCAGTACTTC | CASTKPPRGSYEQYF
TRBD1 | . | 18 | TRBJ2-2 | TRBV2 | TGTGCCAGCAGTGTTCCCCCCGGACAGGGGGCGAACACCGGGGAGCTGTTTTTT | CASSVPPGQGANTGELFF
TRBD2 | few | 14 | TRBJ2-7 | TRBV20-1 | TGCAGTGCTAGCAGACCAGGGACTAACGACGAGCAGTACTTC | CSASRPGTNDEQYF
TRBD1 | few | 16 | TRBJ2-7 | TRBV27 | TGTGCCAGCAGGCATGATCGGACAGGGAGCTCCTACGAGCAGTACTTC | CASRHDRTGSSYEQYF
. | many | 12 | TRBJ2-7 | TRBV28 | TGTGCCAGCAGTCCCCTCTACTACGAGCAGTACTTC | CASSPLYYEQYF
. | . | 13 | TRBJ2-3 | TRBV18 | TGTGCCAGCTCACCACTAAGGGCCGATACGCAGTATTTT | CASSPLRADTQYF
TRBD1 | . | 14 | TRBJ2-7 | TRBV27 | TGTGCCAGCTCCCGCCGGGACAGGGTCTTCGAGCAGTACTTC | CASSRRDRVFEQYF
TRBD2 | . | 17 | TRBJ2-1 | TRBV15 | TGTGCCACCAGCAGAGATAGCGGGAGGCCTACCTACAATGAGCAGTTCTTC | CATSRDSGRPTYNEQFF